The clone carrying this TCR beta chain was seen repeatedly, ten times or more. Clinicians diagnosed patients from clinical symptoms, serum thyroxine and TRAb, thyroid ultrasound and orbital computed tomography. The record originates from a study of T cells in Graves' hyperthyroidism and ophthalmopathy. For the study at large: Prior to any treatment, at the point of initial diagnosis, peripheral blood was collected.

J gave up 8 bases and V 4 bases, and 9 bases lay outside the gene matches. The CDR3 totals 14 residues. Germline assignment: CDR1 SGDLS and CDR2 YYNGEE. TCR beta CDR3 region amplification was performed from RNA transcripts. Carried out on the TCR CDR3, a first-round RT-PCR used the HTBI primer set. Via MiXCR, TCRdb re-called the multiplex PCR reads, giving one row per CDR3 protein. The sample consists of around 190,000 distinct CDR3 sequences, approximately 15% of them appearing once. V is TRBV9 and J is TRBJ1-2; 9 positions agree with TRBD1. The clonotype originates from a woman aged 45-59 years with Graves' hyperthyroidism. The material sequenced was blood. This CDR3 reads CASSPGTGWKGYTF. The CDR3 DNA sequence: TGTGCCAGCAGCCCGGGGACAGGGTGGAAAGGCTACACCTTC. The variable domain in full, with the rest retrieved from reference TRBV9 and TRBJ1-2, is DSGVTQTPKHLITATGQRVTLRCSPRSGDLSVYWYQQSLDQGLQFLIQYYNGEERAKGNILERFSAQQFPDLHSELNLSSLELGDSALYFCASSPGTGWKGYTFGSGTRLTVV.